This record covers a single T cell receptor (beta chain). This sample was taken from a study of OX40 agonist ivuxolimab in advanced cancers. Method: immunoSEQ multiplex PCR; TCRdb's copy keeps in-frame clones and lacks some. This sample carries more than 75,000 clones, 75% to 90% of them seen once, and the ten largest clones take around 0.82%. The CDR3 runs to 13 residues. CDR1 is GTSNPN and CDR2 is SVGIG in the germline V gene (reference sequence). Between the trimmed V and J ends, which lost 0 bases and 6 bases, there was a span of 8 bases. Anyone with autoimmune disease history or systemic immunosuppression was excluded.

The sample was CD4+ or CD8+ T cells sorted from blood, taken in a trial of the OX40 agonist ivuxolimab. The source of this sequence is an adult with an advanced solid tumor such as melanoma, head and neck, liver or kidney cancer. This sequence joins TRBV30 and TRBJ2-2; no clear D. The CDR3 loop reads CAWSVTTAGELFF. CDR3 sequence (DNA): TGTGCCTGGAGTGTAACTACAGCCGGGGAGCTGTTTTTT. The full variable domain, completed using reference TRBV30 and TRBJ2-2, is SQTIHQWPATLVQPVGSPLSLECTVEGTSNPNLYWYRQAAGRGLQLLFYSVGIGQISSEVPQNLSASRPQDRQFILSSKKLLLSDSGFYLCAWSVTTAGELFFGEGSRLTVL.